The source of this TCR beta chain is a study of Ad26.COV2.S vaccination and SARS-CoV-2 variants. Study details: Of the COV1001 trial arms, the Ad26.COV2.S arm included the donor.

CDR1 and CDR2 from the germline V gene are SGHRS and YFSETQ. CDR3 length: 13 amino acids. V gave up 4 bases and J gave up 4 bases, with 10 bases separating them. Generated by immunoSEQ multiplex PCR, the TCRdb table keeps only in-frame clones and is missing some. The repertoire holds 350,000 to 450,000 clones, with approximately 85% as singletons. As for treatment: about 20 received Ad26.COV2.S at low or high dose, single or two shots; 5 received placebo; per-sample allocation not given. Day 63 after the first injection of vaccine or placebo was the sampling time. The TCR originated in a person aged 18-65 years who received the Ad26.COV2.S COVID-19 vaccine or a placebo. The starting material was peripheral blood, obtained in a trial of Ad26.COV2.S vaccine versus placebo. The J gene is TRBJ2-3, the V gene TRBV5-1; D call uncertain. CDR3 protein: CASSPAVSDTQYF. The CDR3 nucleotides are TGCGCCAGCAGCCCGGCAGTGTCAGATACGCAGTATTTT. The variable domain in full, with the rest retrieved from reference TRBV5-1 and TRBJ2-3, is KAGVTQTPRYLIKTRGQQVTLSCSPISGHRSVSWYQQTPGQGLQFLFEYFSETQRNKGNFPGRFSGRQFSNSRSEMNVSTLELGDSALYLCASSPAVSDTQYFGPGTRLTVL.